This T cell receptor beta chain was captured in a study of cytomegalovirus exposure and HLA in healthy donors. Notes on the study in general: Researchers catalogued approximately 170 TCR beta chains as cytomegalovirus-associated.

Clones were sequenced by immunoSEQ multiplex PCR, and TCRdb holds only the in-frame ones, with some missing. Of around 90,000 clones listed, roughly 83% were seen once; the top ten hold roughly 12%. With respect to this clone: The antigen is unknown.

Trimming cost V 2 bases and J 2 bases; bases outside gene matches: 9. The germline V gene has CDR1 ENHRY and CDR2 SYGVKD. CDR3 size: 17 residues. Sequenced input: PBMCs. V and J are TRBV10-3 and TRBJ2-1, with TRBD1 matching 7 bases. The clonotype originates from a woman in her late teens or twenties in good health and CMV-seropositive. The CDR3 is CAISEELDRRTYNEQFF. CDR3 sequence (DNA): TGTGCCATCAGTGAGGAGTTGGACAGGAGGACCTACAATGAGCAGTTCTTC.